This T cell receptor beta chain was found in a study of PD-L1 blockade in urothelial cancer. Across the whole study: In terms of prior chemotherapy, patients had received 0 to 3 regimens. Study conclusions and caveats: Larger 3-week expansion of tumor-associated blood clones was seen in durable-benefit patients.

Worth noting for this clone: Its matching antigen is unknown.

Individual patients had between 1 and 8 samples, taken pretreatment and on-treatment. The trim removed 4 bases at V and 2 bases at J, leaving 1 base unmatched. Germline lookup yields CDR1 SGHDN and CDR2 FVKESK. The CDR3 spans 13 residues. A spike-in of synthetic TCR analog templates was added to each PCR. Sequencing was performed with immunoSEQ multiplex PCR; in TCRdb, only in-frame clones are kept and a portion is missing. In the table there are 35,000 to 45,000 clones, around four fifths of which are singletons. This receptor was identified in a man in his sixties with urothelial cancer. The chain uses TRBV14 and TRBJ2-5, with TRBD2 matching 7 bases. Sequenced here: PBMCs, sampled around atezolizumab (anti-PD-L1) treatment. The CDR3 nucleotides read TGTGCCAGCAGCCCGGGACTACAAGAGACCCAGTACTTC. Its protein product is CASSPGLQETQYF.